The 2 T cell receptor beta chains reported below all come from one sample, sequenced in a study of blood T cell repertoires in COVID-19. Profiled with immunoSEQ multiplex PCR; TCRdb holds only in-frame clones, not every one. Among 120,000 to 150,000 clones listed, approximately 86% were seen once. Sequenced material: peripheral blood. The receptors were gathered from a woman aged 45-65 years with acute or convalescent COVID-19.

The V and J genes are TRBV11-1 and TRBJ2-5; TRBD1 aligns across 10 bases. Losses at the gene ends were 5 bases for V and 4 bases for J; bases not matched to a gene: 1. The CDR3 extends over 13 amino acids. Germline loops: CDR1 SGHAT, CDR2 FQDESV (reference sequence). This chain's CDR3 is CASSRDRGETQYF. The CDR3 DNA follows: TGTGCCAGCAGCCGGGACAGGGGAGAGACCCAGTACTTC.

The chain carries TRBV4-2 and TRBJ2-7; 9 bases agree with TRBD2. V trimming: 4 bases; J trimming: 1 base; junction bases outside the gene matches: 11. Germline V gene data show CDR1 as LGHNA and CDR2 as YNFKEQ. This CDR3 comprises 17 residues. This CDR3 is CASSRGGRTSVSYEQYF. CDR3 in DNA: TGTGCCAGCAGCCGGGGGGGCCGGACTAGCGTTTCCTACGAGCAGTACTTC.